These 19 T cell receptor beta chains came from one sample sequenced in a study of response to subunit inactivated influenza vaccine (dated by TCRdb to 2017 to 2018). The method behind the library was RT-PCR. The sequencer listed for this sample is Illumina HiSeq 2500. Through fastp at Q25 and MiXCR, TCRdb rebuilt clones from the public reads, retaining in-frame beta chains. Rows with a matching CDR3 protein are joined into one entry that keeps the most common DNA and genes. The sample table shows over 150,000 distinct CDR3 sequences, and roughly 10% are seen once. Of the sample, roughly an eighth falls within the top ten clones. The sample's time point label is to be understood as: 45 to 55 days after influenza vaccine administration. Source: non-naive T cells sorted from PBMCs, taken 35 to 45 days after vaccination. The cell subset or site label of this sample denotes: memory T cell fraction. The receptors stem from a man between 50 and 59 years old who received an inactivated influenza vaccine. Donor details come from another sample of the same person, matched by shared clones.

This clonotype was seen more than once but under ten times. The chain has TRBV7-2 and TRBJ2-7; 8 nucleotides match TRBD2. Germline trimming cut 1 base from V and 3 bases from J; bases unmatched to any gene: 5. CDR1 and CDR2 (germline): SGHTA, FQGNSA. This CDR3 region has 15 residues. The CDR3 loop is CASSLGVAGGYEQYF. CDR3 in DNA: TGTGCCAGCAGCTTAGGGGTGGCGGGAGGCTACGAGCAGTACTTC.

In its sample, this clonotype was seen a few times. The chain is built from TRBV5-1 and TRBJ1-2; D remains unclear. CDR3 length: 13 amino acids. V lost 4 bases and J lost 7, with 14 bases in between. Germline loops: CDR1 SGHRS, CDR2 YFSETQ. CDR3 sequence (DNA): TGCGCCAGCAGCCGGGGAACTAACCCTGGCTACACCTTC. Amino acid sequence: CASSRGTNPGYTF.

This clonotype was counted ten times or more. V is TRBV5-5 and J is TRBJ2-2, with 8 bases identical to TRBD2. The CDR3 runs to 15 residues. The V gene end was trimmed by 4 bases and the J gene end by 4 bases; junction bases not matched to a gene: 6. Germline V gene lookup returns CDR1 SGHKS and CDR2 YYEKEE (reference sequence). Here the CDR3 reads CASSLSGALTGELFF. CDR3 in DNA: TGTGCCAGCAGCCTTAGCGGGGCCCTCACCGGGGAGCTGTTTTTT.

This clonotype was counted at least ten times. V is TRBV28 and J is TRBJ1-2; D is ambiguous. The V end lost 8 bases, the J end lost 3 bases, and 7 bases lay between the germline ends. The CDR3 has 11 amino acids. Germline lookup yields CDR1 MDHEN and CDR2 SYDVKM. CDR3 nucleotides: TGTGCCAGCGGCACCTACTATGGCTACACCTTC. Translating gives CASGTYYGYTF.

DNA for the CDR3: TGTGCCAGCAGTTTAAACGGACAGTTGAACTATGGCTACACCTTC. Translation: CASSLNGQLNYGYTF. The chain links TRBV27 to TRBJ1-2; possible D gene TRBD1, 6 bases. Germline CDR1 MNHEY, CDR2 SMNVEV (reference sequence). This CDR3 comprises 15 residues. The V end lost 2 bases, the J end lost 2 bases, and 12 bases lay between the germline ends.

V usage is TRBV20-1 and J usage is TRBJ2-7; TRBD1 matches at 8 bases. The trim removed 2 bases at V and 4 bases at J, leaving 7 bases unmatched. CDR1 is DFQATT and CDR2 is SNEGSKA in the germline V gene (reference sequence). This CDR3 comprises 14 residues. CDR3 in DNA: TGCAGTGCTAGAATCCCAGGGGGCCTTTACGAGCAGTACTTC. This translates into CSARIPGGLYEQYF.

In its sample, this clonotype was seen a few times. This chain links TRBV7-2 with TRBJ2-5, with 7 nucleotides matching TRBD2. The germline V gene encodes CDR1 SGHTA and CDR2 FQGNSA. The V and J ends lost 3 bases and 5 bases, in that order; junction bases with no gene match: 9. This CDR3 is 15 amino acids long. The CDR3 DNA is TGTGCCAGCAGCTTCTTCGAAGCGGGGCAGGAGACCCAGTACTTC. This sequence encodes CASSFFEAGQETQYF.

The chain has TRBV5-4 and TRBJ1-6; 11 bases fit TRBD1. Germline V CDR1 and CDR2: SGHNT, YYREEE (reference sequence). J lost 8 bases, V lost 3 bases, and 10 bases had no gene match. CDR3 length: 17 amino acids. CDR3 protein: CASSSDRGRGFDSPLHF. CDR3 sequence (DNA): TGTGCCAGCAGCTCGGACAGGGGGCGCGGGTTTGATTCACCCCTCCACTTT.

The chain joins TRBV7-2 to TRBJ2-1; D possibly matches TRBD1 or TRBD2 (5 bases each). Germline CDR1 is SGHTA and CDR2 is FQGNSA. This CDR3 has 15 residues. The V end was cut by 3 bases, the J end by 12 bases, with 21 bases between. The CDR3 reads CASSLGVLVQSGQFF. DNA for the CDR3: TGTGCCAGCAGCTTGGGGGTCCTAGTACAGTCTGGGCAGTTCTTC.

The chain couples TRBV10-3 to TRBJ2-2; D is perhaps TRBD2 (6 bases). The CDR3 totals 14 residues. The germline gives CDR1 ENHRY, CDR2 SYGVKD. Trimming pared 4 bases from V and 4 bases from J, leaving 10 bases between. CDR3 coding DNA: TGTGCCATCAGTGGGCTAGCGACCACCGGGGAGCTGTTTTTT. It yields the protein CAISGLATTGELFF.

The chain joins TRBV4-1 to TRBJ2-3; possibly TRBD1 or TRBD2 for D (7 bases each). This CDR3 has 18 amino acids. Trimming left V 5 bases short and J 0 bases short, with 21 bases between. Germline V gene sequence: CDR1 MGHRA, CDR2 YSYEKL. The DNA of the CDR3 is TGCGCCAGCAGCAAAAGGGGGCTAGCGGCATCTAGCACAGATACGCAGTATTTT. It encodes CASSKRGLAASSTDTQYF.

The sample holds many counts of this clonotype. V is TRBV4-3 and J is TRBJ2-7; 11 bases are a match to TRBD2. The germline CDR1 and CDR2 sequences are LGHNA and YSLEER. With 1 base clipped from V and 3 bases from J, the junction kept 5 bases outside the gene matches. The CDR3 spans 16 residues. The CDR3 nucleotides read TGCGCCAGCAGCCAAGGTTCTAGCGGGGGGAGCTACGAGCAGTACTTC. Translation: CASSQGSSGGSYEQYF.

This clonotype appeared a few times. The rearrangement uses TRBV20-1 and TRBJ2-7; 9 bases are shared with TRBD2. In germline, CDR1 is DFQATT, CDR2 SNEGSKA (reference sequence). The CDR3 has 14 amino acids. With V trimmed by 3 bases and J by 6 bases, 9 bases remained unmatched. The CDR3 sequence: CSASRLAGRVEQYF. In DNA form, the CDR3 reads TGCAGTGCTAGTCGGCTAGCGGGGCGCGTCGAGCAGTACTTC.

The chain couples TRBV5-1 to TRBJ2-7; TRBD1 agrees at 8 bases. The germline CDR1 and CDR2 sequences are SGHRS and YFSETQ. The CDR3 is made up of 12 amino acids. V shed 4 bases, J shed 5 bases, and the junction held 2 bases outside the gene matches. CDR3 residues: CASSPDRDEQYF. CDR3 nucleotides: TGCGCCAGCAGCCCGGACAGGGACGAGCAGTACTTC.

This clonotype showed up many times. The gene calls are TRBV12-3 or TRBV12-4 and TRBJ1-2; a possible D gene is TRBD1 (6 bases). V lost 9 bases and J 3 bases, leaving 14 bases between the germline ends. This CDR3 has 13 residues. CDR3 sequence: CASSGTYYYGYTF. Written as DNA, the CDR3 is TGTGCCAGTTCCGGGACATACTACTATGGCTACACCTTC.

The genes are TRBV3-1 and TRBJ2-7; D is unclear. V was shortened by 1 base and J by 4 bases, with 5 bases between the two germline ends. This CDR3 comprises 12 residues. CDR1 is LGHDT and CDR2 is YNNKEL in the germline V gene (reference sequence). CDR3 sequence reads: CASSQGWYEQYF. CDR3 bases: TGTGCCAGCAGCCAAGGCTGGTACGAGCAGTACTTC.

CDR3 nucleotide sequence: TGCGCCAGCAGCTACGGGACAGTCACTGAAGCTTTCTTT. This translates into CASSYGTVTEAFF. This chain connects TRBV5-1 to TRBJ1-1; 7 bases agree with TRBD1. The germline gives CDR1 SGHRS, CDR2 YFSETQ. V lost 3 bases, J lost 4 bases, and 3 bases stayed unmatched. This CDR3 has 13 amino acids.

The chain combines TRBV6-1 with TRBJ1-5; 7 bases match TRBD1. The V and J ends lost 6 bases and 2 bases, in that order; junction bases with no gene match: 4. The CDR3 runs 14 residues. In germline, CDR1 is MNHNS, CDR2 SASEGT. CDR3 bases: TGTGCCAGCAGATCAGGGGGGGGCAATCAGCCCCAGCATTTT. Translating gives CASRSGGGNQPQHF.

The sample holds many counts of this clonotype. The V and J genes are TRBV4-1 and TRBJ2-5; TRBD2 is a possible D gene (7 bases). This CDR3 comprises 14 residues. In germline, CDR1 is MGHRA, CDR2 YSYEKL. V lost 0 bases, J lost 5 bases, and 10 bases lay in between. Here the CDR3 DNA reads TGCGCCAGCAGCCAAGAGGGGGGGCTGGAGACCCAGTACTTC. This codes for CASSQEGGLETQYF.